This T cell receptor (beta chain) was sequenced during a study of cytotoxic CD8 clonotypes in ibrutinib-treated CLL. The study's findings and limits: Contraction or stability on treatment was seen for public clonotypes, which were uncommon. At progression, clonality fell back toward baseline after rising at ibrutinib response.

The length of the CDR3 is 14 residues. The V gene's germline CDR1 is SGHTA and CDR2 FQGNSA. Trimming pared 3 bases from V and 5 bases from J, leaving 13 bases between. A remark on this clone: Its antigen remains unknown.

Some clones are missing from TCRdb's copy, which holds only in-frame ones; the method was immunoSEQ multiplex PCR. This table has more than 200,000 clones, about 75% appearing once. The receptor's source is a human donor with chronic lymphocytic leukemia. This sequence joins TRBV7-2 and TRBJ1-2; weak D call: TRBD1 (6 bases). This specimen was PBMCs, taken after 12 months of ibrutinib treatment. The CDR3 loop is CASSFGGRRYGYTF. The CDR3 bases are TGTGCCAGCAGCTTCGGGGGGCGTCGGTATGGCTACACCTTC.